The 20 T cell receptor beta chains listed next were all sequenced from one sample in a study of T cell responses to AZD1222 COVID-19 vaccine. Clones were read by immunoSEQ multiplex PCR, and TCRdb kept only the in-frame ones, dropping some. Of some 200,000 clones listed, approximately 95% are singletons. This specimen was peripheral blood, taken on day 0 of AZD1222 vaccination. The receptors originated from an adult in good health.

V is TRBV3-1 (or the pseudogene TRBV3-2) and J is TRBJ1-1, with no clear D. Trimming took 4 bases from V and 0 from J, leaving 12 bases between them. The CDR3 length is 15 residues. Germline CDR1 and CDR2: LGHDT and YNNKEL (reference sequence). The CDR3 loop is CASSLNLGLNTEAFF. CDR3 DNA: TGTGCCAGCAGCCTAAATTTAGGGTTGAACACTGAAGCTTTCTTT.

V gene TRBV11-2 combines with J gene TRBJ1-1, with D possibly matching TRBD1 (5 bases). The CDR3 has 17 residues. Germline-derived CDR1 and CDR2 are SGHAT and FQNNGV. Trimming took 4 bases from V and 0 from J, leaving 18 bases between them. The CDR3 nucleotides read TGTGCCAGCAGCTCACCGGGACGATCCAGATTGAACACTGAAGCTTTCTTT. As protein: CASSSPGRSRLNTEAFF.

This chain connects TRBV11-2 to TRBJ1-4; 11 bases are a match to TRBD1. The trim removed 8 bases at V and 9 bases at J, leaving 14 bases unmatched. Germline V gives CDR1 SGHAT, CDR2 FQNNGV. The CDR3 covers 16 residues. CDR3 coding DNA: TGTGCCAGCGCGGACAGGGGGCGCGATCGTCTGAAAAAACTGTTTTTT. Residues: CASADRGRDRLKKLFF.

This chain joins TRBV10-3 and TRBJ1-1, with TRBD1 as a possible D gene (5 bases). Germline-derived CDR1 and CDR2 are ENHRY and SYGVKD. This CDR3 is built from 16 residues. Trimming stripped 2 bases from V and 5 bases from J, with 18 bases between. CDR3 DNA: TGTGCCATCAGTGAGCCGGAGGGACGGCCGAAAACTGAAGCTTTCTTT. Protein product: CAISEPEGRPKTEAFF.

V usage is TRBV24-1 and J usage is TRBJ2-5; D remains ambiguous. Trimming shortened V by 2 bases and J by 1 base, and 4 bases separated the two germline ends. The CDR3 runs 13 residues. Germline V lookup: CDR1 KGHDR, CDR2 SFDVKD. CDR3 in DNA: TGTGCCACCAGTGATTATAGCCAAGAGACCCAGTACTTC. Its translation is CATSDYSQETQYF.

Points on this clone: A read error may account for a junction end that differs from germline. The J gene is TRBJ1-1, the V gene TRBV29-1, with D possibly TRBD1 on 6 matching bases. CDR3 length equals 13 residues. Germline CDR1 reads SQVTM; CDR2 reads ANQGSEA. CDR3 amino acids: CSVEGQTRTEAFF. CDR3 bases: TGCAGCGTAGAAGGACAGACCCGCACTGAAGCTTTCTTT.

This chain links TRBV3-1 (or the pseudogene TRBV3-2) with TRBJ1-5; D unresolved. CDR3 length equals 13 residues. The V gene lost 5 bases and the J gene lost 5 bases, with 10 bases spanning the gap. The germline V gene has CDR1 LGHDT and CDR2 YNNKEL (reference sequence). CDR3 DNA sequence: TGTGCCAGCAGCGTTTGGCATCATCAGCCCCAGCATTTT. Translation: CASSVWHHQPQHF.

The CDR3 DNA reads TGTGCCAGCAGCCGACAGGGGACCACTAATGAAAAACTGTTTTTT. Its protein is CASSRQGTTNEKLFF. V and J are TRBV14 and TRBJ1-4, with 8 bases lining up with TRBD1. Trimming removed 4 bases from V and 2 bases from J; junction bases left unmatched: 3. Germline V gene data show CDR1 as SGHDN and CDR2 as FVKESK. The CDR3 totals 15 residues.

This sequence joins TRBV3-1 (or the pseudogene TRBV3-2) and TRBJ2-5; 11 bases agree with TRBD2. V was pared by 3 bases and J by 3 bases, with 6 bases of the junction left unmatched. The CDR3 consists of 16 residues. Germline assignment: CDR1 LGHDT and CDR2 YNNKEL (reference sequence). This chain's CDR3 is CASSQVAGGTEETQYF. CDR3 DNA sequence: TGTGCCAGCAGCCAGGTAGCGGGGGGGACAGAAGAGACCCAGTACTTC.

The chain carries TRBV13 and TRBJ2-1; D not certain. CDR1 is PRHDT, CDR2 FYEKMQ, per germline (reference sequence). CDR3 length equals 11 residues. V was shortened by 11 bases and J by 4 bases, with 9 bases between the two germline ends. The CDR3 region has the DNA TGTGCCGACCGCCGGTACAATGAGCAGTTCTTC. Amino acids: CADRRYNEQFF.

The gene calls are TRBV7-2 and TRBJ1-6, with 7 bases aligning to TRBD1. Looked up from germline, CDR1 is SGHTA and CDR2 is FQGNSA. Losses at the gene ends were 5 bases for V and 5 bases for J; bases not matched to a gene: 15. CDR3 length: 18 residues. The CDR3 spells CASSHKQSSDRHNSPLHF. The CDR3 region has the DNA TGTGCCAGCAGCCACAAACAATCTTCGGACAGGCATAATTCACCCCTCCACTTT.

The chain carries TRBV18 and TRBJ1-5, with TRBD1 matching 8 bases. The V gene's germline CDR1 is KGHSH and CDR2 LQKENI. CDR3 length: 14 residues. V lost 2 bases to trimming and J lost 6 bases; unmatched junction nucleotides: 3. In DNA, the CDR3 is TGTGCCAGCTCACCAGGACAGGGCACTCAGCCCCAGCATTTT. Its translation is CASSPGQGTQPQHF. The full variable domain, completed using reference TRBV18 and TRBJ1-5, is NAGVMQNPRHLVRRRGQEARLRCSPMKGHSHVYWYRQLPEEGLKFMVYLQKENIIDESGMPKERFSAEFPKEGPSILRIQQVVRGDSAAYFCASSPGQGTQPQHFGDGTRLSIL.

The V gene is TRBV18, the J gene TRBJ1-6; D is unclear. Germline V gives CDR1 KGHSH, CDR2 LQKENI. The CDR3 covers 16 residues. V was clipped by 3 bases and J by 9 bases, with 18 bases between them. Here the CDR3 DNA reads TGTGCCAGCTCACCCGACTCCCCTCTAGGAGTTTCACCCCTCCACTTT. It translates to CASSPDSPLGVSPLHF. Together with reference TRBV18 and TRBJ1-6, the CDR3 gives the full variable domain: NAGVMQNPRHLVRRRGQEARLRCSPMKGHSHVYWYRQLPEEGLKFMVYLQKENIIDESGMPKERFSAEFPKEGPSILRIQQVVRGDSAAYFCASSPDSPLGVSPLHFGNGTRLTVT.

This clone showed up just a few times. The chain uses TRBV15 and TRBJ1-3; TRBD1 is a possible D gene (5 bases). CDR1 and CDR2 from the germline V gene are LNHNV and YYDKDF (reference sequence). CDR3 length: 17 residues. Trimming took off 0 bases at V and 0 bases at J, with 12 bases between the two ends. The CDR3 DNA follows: TGTGCCACCAGCAGAGATCTCCGAAGGGGCTCTGGAAACACCATATATTTT. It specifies CATSRDLRRGSGNTIYF.

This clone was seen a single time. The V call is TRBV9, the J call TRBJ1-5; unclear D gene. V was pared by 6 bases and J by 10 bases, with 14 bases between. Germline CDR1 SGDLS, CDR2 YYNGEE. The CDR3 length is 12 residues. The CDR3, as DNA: TGTGCCAGCAACCATGCCGACGGACCCCAGCATTTT. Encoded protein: CASNHADGPQHF. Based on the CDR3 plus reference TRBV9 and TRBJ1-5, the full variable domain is DSGVTQTPKHLITATGQRVTLRCSPRSGDLSVYWYQQSLDQGLQFLIQYYNGEERAKGNILERFSAQQFPDLHSELNLSSLELGDSALYFCASNHADGPQHFGDGTRLSIL.

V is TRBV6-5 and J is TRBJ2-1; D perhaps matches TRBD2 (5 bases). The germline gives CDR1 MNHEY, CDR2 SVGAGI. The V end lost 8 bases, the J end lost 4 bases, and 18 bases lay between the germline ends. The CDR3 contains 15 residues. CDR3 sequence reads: CASAYTSMAYNEQFF. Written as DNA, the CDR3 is TGTGCCAGCGCCTATACTAGTATGGCATACAATGAGCAGTTCTTC.

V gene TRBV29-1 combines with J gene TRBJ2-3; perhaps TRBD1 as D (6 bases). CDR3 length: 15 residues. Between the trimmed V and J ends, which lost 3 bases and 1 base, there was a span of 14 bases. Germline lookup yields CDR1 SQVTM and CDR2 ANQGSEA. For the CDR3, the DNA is TGCAGCGTTGACGGTCAGGGGATTCGCACAGATACGCAGTATTTT. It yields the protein CSVDGQGIRTDTQYF.

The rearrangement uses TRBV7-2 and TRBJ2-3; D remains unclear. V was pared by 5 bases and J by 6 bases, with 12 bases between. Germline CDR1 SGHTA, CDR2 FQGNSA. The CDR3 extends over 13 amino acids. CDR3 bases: TGTGCCAGCAGCCCCCTCTTGGCGGATACGCAGTATTTT. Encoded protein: CASSPLLADTQYF.

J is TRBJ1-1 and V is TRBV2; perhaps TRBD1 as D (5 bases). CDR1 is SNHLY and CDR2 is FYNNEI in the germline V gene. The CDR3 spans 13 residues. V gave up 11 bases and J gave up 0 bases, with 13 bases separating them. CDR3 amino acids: CAPSGRLNTEAFF. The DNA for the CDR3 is TGTGCCCCCTCGGGACGTCTGAACACTGAAGCTTTCTTT. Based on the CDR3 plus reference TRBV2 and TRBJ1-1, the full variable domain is EPEVTQTPSHQVTQMGQEVILRCVPISNHLYFYWYRQILGQKVEFLVSFYNNEISEKSEIFDDQFSVERPDGSNFTLKIRSTKLEDSAMYFCAPSGRLNTEAFFGQGTRLTVV.

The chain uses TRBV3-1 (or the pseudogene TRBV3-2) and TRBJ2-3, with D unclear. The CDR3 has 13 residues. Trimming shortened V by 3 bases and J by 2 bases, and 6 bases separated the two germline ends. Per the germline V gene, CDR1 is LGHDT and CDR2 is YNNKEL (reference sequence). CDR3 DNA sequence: TGTGCCAGCAGCCACGTCATCACAGATACGCAGTATTTT. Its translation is CASSHVITDTQYF.